The 7 T cell receptor beta chains given below trace back to one sample, sequenced in a study of PD-L1 blockade in urothelial cancer. Profiled with immunoSEQ multiplex PCR; TCRdb holds only in-frame clones, not every one. The table has some 90,000 clones, 89% seen once. Time point meaning: pretreatment peripheral blood. Source: PBMCs, taken around atezolizumab (anti-PD-L1) treatment. Receptors originate from a woman of 80 years or more with urothelial cancer.

V and J are TRBV6-5 and TRBJ1-1; D remains unclear. This CDR3 has 16 residues. The germline V and J ends were trimmed by 5 bases and 3 bases, with 19 bases remaining between them. Per the germline V gene, CDR1 is MNHEY and CDR2 is SVGAGI. The DNA for the CDR3 is TGTGCCAGCAGTAACTTCGGGAGGGCCGTTCACACTGAAGCTTTCTTT. Protein product: CASSNFGRAVHTEAFF.

The V and J genes are TRBV5-1 and TRBJ2-1, with a weak D call TRBD2 (6 bases). The CDR3 has 15 residues. The germline V gene has CDR1 SGHRS and CDR2 YFSETQ. V lost 3 bases and J 0 bases, leaving 10 bases between the germline ends. The CDR3 DNA is TGCGCCAGCAGCTCTAGCGCCAGCTCCTACAATGAGCAGTTCTTC. Encoded protein: CASSSSASSYNEQFF.

This clone was counted between two and nine times. The chain employs TRBV7-3 and TRBJ2-3; 9 bases agree with TRBD2. The CDR3 is 14 amino acids. With 3 bases clipped from V and 4 bases from J, the junction kept 2 bases outside the gene matches. Germline CDR1 SGHTA, CDR2 FQGTGA. This CDR3 is CASSFSGSADTQYF. DNA for the CDR3: TGTGCCAGCAGCTTTAGCGGGAGCGCAGATACGCAGTATTTT.

V usage is TRBV5-1 and J usage is TRBJ1-5, with D possibly being TRBD1 (5 bases). The CDR3 runs to 14 residues. Trimming removed 0 bases at V and 11 bases at J, with 15 bases between. The germline gives CDR1 SGHRS, CDR2 YFSETQ. In nucleotides, the CDR3 is TGCGCCAGCAGCTTGGGGGACTCCACGGGGGCCCAGCATTTT. Residues: CASSLGDSTGAQHF.

This clone was observed a single time. The chain joins TRBV9 to TRBJ2-1; TRBD2 might be the D (6 bases). The germline V and J ends were trimmed by 3 bases and 0 bases, with 13 bases remaining between them. The CDR3 covers 16 residues. The germline V gene has CDR1 SGDLS and CDR2 YYNGEE. The CDR3 spells CASSAGTHSSYNEQFF. The CDR3 coding sequence is TGTGCCAGCAGCGCAGGGACTCACAGCTCCTACAATGAGCAGTTCTTC.

This clone was recorded only once. The chain recombines TRBV5-1 with TRBJ2-1; tentatively, D is TRBD1 (5 bases). The V and J ends lost 4 bases and 11 bases respectively, with 25 bases between them. CDR3 length: 16 residues. Germline CDR1 reads SGHRS; CDR2 reads YFSETQ. CDR3 residues: CASSGSQDSYPTQQFF. The CDR3 region has the DNA TGCGCCAGCAGCGGAAGCCAAGACAGTTATCCTACCCAGCAGTTCTTC.

As to this clone: The sample holds other DNA sequences that translate to the same CDR3. This sequence joins TRBV5-4 and TRBJ2-3; 10 bases are shared with TRBD1. V gave up 2 bases and J gave up 3 bases; unmatched junction bases: 3. CDR1 is SGHNT and CDR2 is YYREEE in the germline V gene (reference sequence). The CDR3 is 15 amino acids. The CDR3 loop reads CASSLGTGATDTQYF. CDR3 nucleotide sequence: TGTGCCAGCAGCTTAGGGACAGGGGCGACAGATACGCAGTATTTT.